This T cell receptor beta chain was sequenced in a study of blood T cell repertoires in COVID-19. As for the study in general: COVID-19 samples, acute and convalescent, were from the United States, Italy and Spain. Sources were T cells, B-cell-depleted T cells, or PBMCs; the material itself was cDNA or gDNA.

In the authors' workflow: How many nucleated cells were present was estimated from reference gene primer amplification. Method: immunoSEQ multiplex PCR; TCRdb's copy keeps in-frame clones and lacks some. For V, J and clone size, that table is used; D and trimming come from the DNA. Of some 250,000 clones listed, approximately 86% are singletons. The CDR3 consists of 15 residues. The trim removed 4 bases at V and 0 bases at J, leaving 4 bases unmatched. CDR1 and CDR2 (germline): SGHKS, YYEKEE (reference sequence). Sequencing used peripheral blood. The receptor comes from a woman in her 70s with active or convalescent COVID-19. The V and J genes are TRBV5-5 and TRBJ2-1; the match to TRBD1 covers 7 bases. The CDR3 here is CASSKTGNSYNEQFF. CDR3 nucleotides: TGTGCCAGCAGCAAGACAGGGAACTCCTACAATGAGCAGTTCTTC.